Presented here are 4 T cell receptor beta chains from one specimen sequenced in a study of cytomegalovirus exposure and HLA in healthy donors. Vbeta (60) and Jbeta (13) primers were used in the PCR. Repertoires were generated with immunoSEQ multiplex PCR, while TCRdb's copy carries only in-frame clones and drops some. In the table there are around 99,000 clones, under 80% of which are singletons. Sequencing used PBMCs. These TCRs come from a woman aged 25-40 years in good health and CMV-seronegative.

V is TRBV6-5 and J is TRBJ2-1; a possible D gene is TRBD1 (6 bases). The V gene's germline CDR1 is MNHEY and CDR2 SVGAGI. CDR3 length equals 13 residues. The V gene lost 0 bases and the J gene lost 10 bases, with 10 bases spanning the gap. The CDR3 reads CASSYSMGAEQFF. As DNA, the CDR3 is TGTGCCAGCAGTTACTCGATGGGGGCAGAGCAGTTCTTC.

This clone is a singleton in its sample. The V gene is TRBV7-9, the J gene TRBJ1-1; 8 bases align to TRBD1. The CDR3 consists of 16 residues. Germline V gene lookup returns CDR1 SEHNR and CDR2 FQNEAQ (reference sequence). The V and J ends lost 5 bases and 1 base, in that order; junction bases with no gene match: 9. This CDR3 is CASSPRRGTGNTEAFF. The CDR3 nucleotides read TGTGCCAGCAGCCCCCGGAGGGGGACAGGGAACACTGAAGCTTTCTTT.

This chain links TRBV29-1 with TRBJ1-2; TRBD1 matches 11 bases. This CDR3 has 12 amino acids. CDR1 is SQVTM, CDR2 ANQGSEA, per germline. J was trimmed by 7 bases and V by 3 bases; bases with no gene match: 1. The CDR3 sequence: CSVEDRGPGYTF. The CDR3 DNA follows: TGCAGCGTTGAGGACAGGGGGCCTGGCTACACCTTC. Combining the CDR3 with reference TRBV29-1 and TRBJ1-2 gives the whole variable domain SAVISQKPSRDICQRGTSLTIQCQVDSQVTMMFWYRQQPGQSLTLIATANQGSEATYESGFVIDKFPISRPNLTFSTLTVSNMSPEDSSIYLCSVEDRGPGYTFGSGTRLTVV.

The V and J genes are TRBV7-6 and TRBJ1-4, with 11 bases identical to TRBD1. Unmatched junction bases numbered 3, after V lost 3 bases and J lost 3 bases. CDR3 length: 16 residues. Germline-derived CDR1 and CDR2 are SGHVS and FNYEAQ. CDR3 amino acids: CASSLDRGQSNEKLFF. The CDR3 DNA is TGTGCCAGCAGCTTGGACAGGGGGCAGTCTAATGAAAAACTGTTTTTT. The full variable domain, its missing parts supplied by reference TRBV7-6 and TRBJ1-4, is GAGVSQSPRYKVTKRGQDVALRCDPISGHVSLYWYRQALGQGPEFLTYFNYEAQQDKSGLPNDRFSAERPEGSISTLTIQRTEQRDSAMYRCASSLDRGQSNEKLFFGSGTQLSVL.